This T cell receptor (beta chain) is from a study of type 1 and type 2 diabetes patients. In the study overall: The whole study generated about 18 million paired-end reads.

CDR3 length: 14 residues. The germline gives CDR1 SGHDN, CDR2 FVKESK. As concerns this clonotype: A much larger clone sits a single nucleotide away, making a read error possible.

Genomic DNA was the PCR template. A primer set of 30 forward and 13 reverse primers amplified the CDR3. TCRdb fed the multiplex PCR reads into MiXCR, producing one record per CDR3 protein. This table has about 250,000 distinct CDR3 sequences, roughly 44% appearing once. The clonotype comes from a young man with type 2 diabetes. The chain combines TRBV14 with TRBJ1-6, with TRBD1 identical over 7 bases. Material for sequencing was peripheral blood mononuclear cells (PBMCs). This CDR3 is CAGSQFTGESPLHF. CDR3 nucleotide sequence: TGTGCCGGCAGCCAATTCACAGGGGAGTCACCCCTCCACTTT. Full variable domain (outside the CDR3, taken from reference TRBV14 and TRBJ1-6): EAGVTQFPSHSVIEKGQTVTLRCDPISGHDNLYWYRRVMGKEIKFLLHFVKESKQDESGMPNNRFLAERTGGTYSTLKVQPAELEDSGVYFCAGSQFTGESPLHFGNGTRLTVT.